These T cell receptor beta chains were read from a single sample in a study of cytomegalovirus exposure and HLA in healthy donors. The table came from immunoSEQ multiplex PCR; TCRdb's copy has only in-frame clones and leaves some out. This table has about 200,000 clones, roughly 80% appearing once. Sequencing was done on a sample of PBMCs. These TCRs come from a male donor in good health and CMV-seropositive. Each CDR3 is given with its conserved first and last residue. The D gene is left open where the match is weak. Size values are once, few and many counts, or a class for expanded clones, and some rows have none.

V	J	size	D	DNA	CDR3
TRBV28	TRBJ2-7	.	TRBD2	TGTGCCAGCAGGGACTCCAGCGGGAGGGCCCACGAGCAGTACTTC	CASRDSSGRAHEQYF
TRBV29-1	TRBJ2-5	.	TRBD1	TGCAGCGTTAAGGGACAGTACCAAGAGACCCAGTACTTC	CSVKGQYQETQYF
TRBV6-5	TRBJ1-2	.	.	TGTGCCAGCAGTGACACAGGGCCTCTAAGTGGCTACACCTTC	CASSDTGPLSGYTF
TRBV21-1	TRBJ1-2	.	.	TGTGCCAGCAGCAAAGTCGAGAGTGTTATGGGGCGGGATCACCCCCGATTTAACTATGGCTACACCTTC	CASSKVESVMGRDHPRFNYGYTF
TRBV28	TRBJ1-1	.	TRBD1	TGTGCCAGCAGCCCGGACAGGAGAAACACTGAAGCTTTCTTT	CASSPDRRNTEAFF
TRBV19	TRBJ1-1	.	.	TGTGCCAGTAGTATATCGCAGGGCCCCCTCCTTGAGAACACTGAAGCTTTCTTT	CASSISQGPLLENTEAFF
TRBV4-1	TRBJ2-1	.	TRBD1	TGCGCCAGCAGCCAGGAGGACAGGGGCAACTTCTACAATGAGCAGTTCTTC	CASSQEDRGNFYNEQFF
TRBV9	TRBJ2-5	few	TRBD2	TGTGCCAGCAGCGTAGGGACTAGCGGGAGGAGATTGGGTGAGACCCAGTACTTC	CASSVGTSGRRLGETQYF
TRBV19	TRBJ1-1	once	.	TGTGCCAGTATGCCACAGGCCCTCAAAATGAACACTGAAGCTTTCTTT	CASMPQALKMNTEAFF
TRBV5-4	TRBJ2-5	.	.	TGTGCCAGCAGCTTCTCGGCGGCGGTCTCGGGGGAGCAGTACTTC	CASSFSAAVSGEQYF
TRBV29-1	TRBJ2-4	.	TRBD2	TGCAGCGTTGAAGATGAAGCGGGATCTGTTCAGTACTTC	CSVEDEAGSVQYF
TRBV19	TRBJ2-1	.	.	TGTGCCAGTAGCTTCACAGGGCGTAACAATGAGCAGTTCTTC	CASSFTGRNNEQFF
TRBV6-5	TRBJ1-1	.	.	TGTGCCAGCAGTTACGGGGCGCGGGACCACACTGAAGCTTTCTTT	CASSYGARDHTEAFF
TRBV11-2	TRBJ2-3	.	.	TGTGCCAGCAGCCGGGTTGCAGATACGCAGTATTTT	CASSRVADTQYF
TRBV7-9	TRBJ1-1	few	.	TGTGCCAGCAGCGCGGGTAACACTGAAGCTTTCTTT	CASSAGNTEAFF
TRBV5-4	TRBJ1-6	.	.	TGTGCCAGCAGCATTTCTGTACAAGGGGATTCACCCCTCCACTTT	CASSISVQGDSPLHF
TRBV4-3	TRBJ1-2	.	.	TGCGCCAGCAGCCCTCGGGGAGGGAGGGTTGGCTACACCTTC	CASSPRGGRVGYTF
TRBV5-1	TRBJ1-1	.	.	TGCGCCAGCAGCTTGGATCTGGGGGCGCGAACTGAAGCTTTCTTT	CASSLDLGARTEAFF
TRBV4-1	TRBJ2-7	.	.	TGCGCCAGCAGCCAAGTCGTCAGGGCCTACGAGCAGTACTTC	CASSQVVRAYEQYF
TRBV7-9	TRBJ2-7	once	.	TGTGCCAGCAGCCGGGAAAACTTCATAGAGCAGTACTTC	CASSRENFIEQYF
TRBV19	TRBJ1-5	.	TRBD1	TGTGCCAGTAGTATTCTGGCAGGGGGTTCTGGGCAGCCCCAGCATTTT	CASSILAGGSGQPQHF
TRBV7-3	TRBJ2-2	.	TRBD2	TGTGCCAGCAGCCTTGGACTAGCGGGGGTCACCGGGGAGCTGTTTTTT	CASSLGLAGVTGELFF
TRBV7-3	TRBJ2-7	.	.	TGTGCCAGCAGCTTGGGCCCTCTAACCCGCGAGCAGTACTTC	CASSLGPLTREQYF
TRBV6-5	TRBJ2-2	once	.	TGTGCCAGCAGTTACTCGAGGACCGGGGAGCTGTTTTTT	CASSYSRTGELFF
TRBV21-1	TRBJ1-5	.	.	TGTGCCAGCCCAGGGCAGCAGCCCCAGCATTTT	CASPGQQPQHF
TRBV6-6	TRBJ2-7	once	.	TGTGCCGGCAGCCGCCAGTCCTACGAGCAGTACTTC	CAGSRQSYEQYF
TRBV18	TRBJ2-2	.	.	TGTGCCAGCTCACCACGCCGGGAAATCTCGGGGGAGCTGTTTTTT	CASSPRREISGELFF
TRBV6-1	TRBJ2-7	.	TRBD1	TGTGCCATCGAGGGGACAGATACCTACGAGCAGTACTTC	CAIEGTDTYEQYF
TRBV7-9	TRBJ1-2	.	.	TGTGCCAGCAGTCTCGAGAGCCGGAACTATGGCTACACCTTC	CASSLESRNYGYTF
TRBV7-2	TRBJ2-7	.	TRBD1	TGTGCCAGCAGCTCGACAGGGGTCGACGAGCAGTACTTC	CASSSTGVDEQYF
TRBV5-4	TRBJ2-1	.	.	TGTGCCAGCAGCCCTCCTGGACTAGTGGGGGCGAATGAGCAGTTCTTC	CASSPPGLVGANEQFF
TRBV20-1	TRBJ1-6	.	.	TGCAGTGCTATAGCAAATTCACCCCTCCACTTT	CSAIANSPLHF
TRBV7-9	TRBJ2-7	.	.	TGTGCCAGCACCCCCCCCGCAGGGGCCCTCTACGAGCAGTACTTC	CASTPPAGALYEQYF
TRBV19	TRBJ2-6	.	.	TGTGCCAGTAGTATAGCCCAGGCCCGTCTATCTGGGGCCAACGTCCTGACTTTC	CASSIAQARLSGANVLTF
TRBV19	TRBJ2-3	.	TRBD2	TGTGCCAGTAGTACCCGTTTAGGCGCGGGAGACCCAGATACGCAGTATTTT	CASSTRLGAGDPDTQYF
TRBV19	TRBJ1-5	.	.	TGTGCCACCAGCGGACGCCGCGGTCAGCCCCAGCATTTT	CATSGRRGQPQHF
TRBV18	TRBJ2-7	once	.	TGTGCCAGCTCACCATTGGCAGGGATACCCTACGAGCAGTACTTC	CASSPLAGIPYEQYF
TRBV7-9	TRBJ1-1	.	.	TGTGCCAGCAGCTTGGAGGTTAGCACTGAAGCTTTCTTT	CASSLEVSTEAFF
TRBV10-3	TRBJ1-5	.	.	TGTGCCATCAGTGAGTCGGGCAGGGGTAGCAATCAGCCCCAGCATTTT	CAISESGRGSNQPQHF
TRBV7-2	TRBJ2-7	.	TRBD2	TGTGCCAGCAGCCCCCTAGCGGGAGGGATCTACGAGCAGTACTTC	CASSPLAGGIYEQYF
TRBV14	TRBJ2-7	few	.	TGTGCCAGCAGCCAAGTGGTCACAGGATCCTACGAGCAGTACTTC	CASSQVVTGSYEQYF